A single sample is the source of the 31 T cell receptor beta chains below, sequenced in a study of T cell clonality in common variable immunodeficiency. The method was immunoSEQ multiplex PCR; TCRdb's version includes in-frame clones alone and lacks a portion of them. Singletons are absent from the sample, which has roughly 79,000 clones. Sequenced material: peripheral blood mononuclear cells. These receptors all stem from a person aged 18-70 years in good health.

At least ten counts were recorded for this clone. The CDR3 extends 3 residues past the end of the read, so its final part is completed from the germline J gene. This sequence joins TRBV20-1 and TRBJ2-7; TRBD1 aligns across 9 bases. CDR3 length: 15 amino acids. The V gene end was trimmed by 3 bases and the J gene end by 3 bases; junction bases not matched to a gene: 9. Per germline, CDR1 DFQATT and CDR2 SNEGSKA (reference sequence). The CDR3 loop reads CSASPLGQGYYEQYF. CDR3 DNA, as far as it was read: TGCAGTGCTAGTCCCCTGGGACAGGGTTACTACGAG.

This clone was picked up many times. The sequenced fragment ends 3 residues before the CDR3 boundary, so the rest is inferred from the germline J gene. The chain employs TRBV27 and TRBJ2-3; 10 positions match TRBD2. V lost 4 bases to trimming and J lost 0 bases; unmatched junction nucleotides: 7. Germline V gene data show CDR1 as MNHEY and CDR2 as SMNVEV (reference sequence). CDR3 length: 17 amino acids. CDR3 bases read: TGTGCCAGCAGTTCAACAGGACTAGCGGCTAGCACAGATACG. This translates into CASSSTGLAASTDT. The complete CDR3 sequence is CASSSTGLAASTDTQYF.

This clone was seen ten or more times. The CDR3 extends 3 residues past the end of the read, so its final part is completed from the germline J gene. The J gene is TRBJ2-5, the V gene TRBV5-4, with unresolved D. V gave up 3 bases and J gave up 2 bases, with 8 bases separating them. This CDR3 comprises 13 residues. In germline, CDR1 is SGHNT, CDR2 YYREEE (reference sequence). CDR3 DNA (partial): TGTGCCAGCAGCTCAACCGGGCAAGAGACC. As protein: CASSSTGQET. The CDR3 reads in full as CASSSTGQETQYF. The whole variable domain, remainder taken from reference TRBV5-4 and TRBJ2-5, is ETGVTQSPTHLIKTRGQQVTLRCSSQSGHNTVSWYQQALGQGPQFIFQYYREEENGRGNFPPRFSGLQFPNYSSELNVNALELDDSALYLCASSSTGQETQYFGPGTRLLVL.

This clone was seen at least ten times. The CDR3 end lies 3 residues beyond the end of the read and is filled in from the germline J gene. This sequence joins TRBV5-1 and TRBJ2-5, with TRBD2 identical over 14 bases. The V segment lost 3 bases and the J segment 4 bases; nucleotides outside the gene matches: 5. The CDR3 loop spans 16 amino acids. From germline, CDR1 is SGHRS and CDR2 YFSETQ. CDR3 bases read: TGCGCCAGCAGCTCGGGACTAGCGGGAGTAAGAGAGACC. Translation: CASSSGLAGVRET. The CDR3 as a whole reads CASSSGLAGVRETQYF.

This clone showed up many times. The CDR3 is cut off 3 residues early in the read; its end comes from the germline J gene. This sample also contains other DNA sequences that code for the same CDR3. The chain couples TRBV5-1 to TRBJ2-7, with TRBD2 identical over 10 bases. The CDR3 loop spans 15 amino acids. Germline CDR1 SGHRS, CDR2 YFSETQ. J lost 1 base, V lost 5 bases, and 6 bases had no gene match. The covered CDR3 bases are TGCGCCAGCAGTCCTAGGACTAGCGGTTCCTACGAG. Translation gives CASSPRTSGSYE. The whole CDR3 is CASSPRTSGSYEQYF.

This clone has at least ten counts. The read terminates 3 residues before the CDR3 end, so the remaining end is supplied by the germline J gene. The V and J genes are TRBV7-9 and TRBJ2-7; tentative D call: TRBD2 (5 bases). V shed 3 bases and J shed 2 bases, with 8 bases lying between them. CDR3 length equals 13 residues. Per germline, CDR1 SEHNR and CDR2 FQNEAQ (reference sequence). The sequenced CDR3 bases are TGTGCCAGCAGCTTCGGACTGGCCTACGAG. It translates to CASSFGLAYE. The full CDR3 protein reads CASSFGLAYEQYF.

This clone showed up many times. Incomplete CDR3 DNA: TGTGCCAGTAGCCAAGGGGTGCCAGACAATGAG. It encodes CASSQGVPDNE. The CDR3, in full, reads CASSQGVPDNEQFF. The chain carries TRBV19 and TRBJ2-1, with D possibly TRBD1 on 5 matching bases. The CDR3 end falls 3 residues outside the read, so it is completed with the germline J gene. The V gene lost 6 bases and the J gene lost 5 bases, with 14 bases spanning the gap. Germline values: CDR1 LNHDA, CDR2 SQIVND (reference sequence). There are 14 residues in the CDR3.

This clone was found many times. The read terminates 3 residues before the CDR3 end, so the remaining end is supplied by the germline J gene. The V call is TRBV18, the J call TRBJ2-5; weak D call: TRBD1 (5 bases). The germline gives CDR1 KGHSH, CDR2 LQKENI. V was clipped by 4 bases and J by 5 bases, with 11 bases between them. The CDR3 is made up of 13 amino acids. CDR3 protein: CASSRGPDETQYF. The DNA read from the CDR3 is TGTGCCAGCTCACGGGGCCCCGACGAGACC.

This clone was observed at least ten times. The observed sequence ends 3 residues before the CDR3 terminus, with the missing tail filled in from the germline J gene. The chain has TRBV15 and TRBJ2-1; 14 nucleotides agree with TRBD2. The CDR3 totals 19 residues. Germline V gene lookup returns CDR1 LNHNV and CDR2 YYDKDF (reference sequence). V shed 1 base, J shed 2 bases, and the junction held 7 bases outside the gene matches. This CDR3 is CATSRVPGTSGSPYNEQFF. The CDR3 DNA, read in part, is TGTGCCACCAGCAGAGTGCCAGGGACTAGCGGGAGCCCCTACAATGAG. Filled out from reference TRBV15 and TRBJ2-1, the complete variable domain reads DAMVIQNPRYQVTQFGKPVTLSCSQTLNHNVMYWYQQKSSQAPKLLFHYYDKDFNNEADTPDNFQSRRPNTSFCFLDIRSPGLGDTAMYLCATSRVPGTSGSPYNEQFFGPGTRLTVL.

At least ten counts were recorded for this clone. Incomplete CDR3 DNA: TGTGCCAGCAGCTTGGCCGGGGCGGGGTACACCGGGGAG. It codes for CASSLAGAGYTGE. The whole CDR3 sequence reads CASSLAGAGYTGELFF. J is TRBJ2-2 and V is TRBV5-4; a weak D match, TRBD2 (6 bases). The read is 3 residues too short to cover the CDR3 end, so that end is filled in from the germline J gene. This CDR3 has 16 amino acids. Trimming took off 0 bases at V and 3 bases at J, with 12 bases between the two ends. The germline CDR1 and CDR2 sequences are SGHNT and YYREEE (reference sequence).

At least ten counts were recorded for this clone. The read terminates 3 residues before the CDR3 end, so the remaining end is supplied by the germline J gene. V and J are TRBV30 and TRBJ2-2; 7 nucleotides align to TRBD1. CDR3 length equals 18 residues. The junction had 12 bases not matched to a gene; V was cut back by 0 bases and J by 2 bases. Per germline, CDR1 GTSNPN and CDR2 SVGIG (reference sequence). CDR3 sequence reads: CAWSVRIWDRLNTGELFF. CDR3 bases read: TGTGCCTGGAGTGTAAGAATATGGGACAGACTTAACACCGGGGAG.

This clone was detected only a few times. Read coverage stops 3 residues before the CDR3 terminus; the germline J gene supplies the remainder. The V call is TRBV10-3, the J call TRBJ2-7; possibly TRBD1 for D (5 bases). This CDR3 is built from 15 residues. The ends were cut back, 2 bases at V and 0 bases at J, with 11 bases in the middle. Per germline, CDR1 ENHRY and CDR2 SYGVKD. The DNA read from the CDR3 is TGTGCCATCAGTGAGGAGGACACGACCTCCTACGAG. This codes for CAISEEDTTSYE. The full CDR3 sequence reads CAISEEDTTSYEQYF.

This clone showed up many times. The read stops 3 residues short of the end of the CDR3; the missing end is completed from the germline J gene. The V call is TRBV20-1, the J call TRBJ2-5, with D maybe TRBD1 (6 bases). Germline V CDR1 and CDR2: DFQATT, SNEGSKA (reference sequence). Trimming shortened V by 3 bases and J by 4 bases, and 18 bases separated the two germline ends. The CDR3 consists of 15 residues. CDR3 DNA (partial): TGCAGTGCTAGCCCCTCAGGGTGGGGGCGAGAGACC. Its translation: CSASPSGWGRET. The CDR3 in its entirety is CSASPSGWGRETQYF.

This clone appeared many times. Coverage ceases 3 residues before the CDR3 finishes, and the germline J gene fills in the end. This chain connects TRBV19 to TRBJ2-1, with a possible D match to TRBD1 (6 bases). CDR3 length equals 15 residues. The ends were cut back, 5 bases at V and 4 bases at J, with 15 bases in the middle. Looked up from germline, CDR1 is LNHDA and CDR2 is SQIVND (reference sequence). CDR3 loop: CASSQQGRVYNEQFF. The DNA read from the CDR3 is TGTGCCAGTAGTCAGCAGGGGCGAGTATACAATGAG.

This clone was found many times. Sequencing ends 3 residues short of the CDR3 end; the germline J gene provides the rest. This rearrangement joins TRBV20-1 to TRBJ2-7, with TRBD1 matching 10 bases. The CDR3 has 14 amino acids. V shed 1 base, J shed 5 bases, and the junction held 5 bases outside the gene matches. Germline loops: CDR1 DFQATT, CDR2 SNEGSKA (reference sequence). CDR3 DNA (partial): TGCAGTGCTAGAGGTTTGGACAGGGGGGACGAG. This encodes CSARGLDRGDE. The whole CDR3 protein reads CSARGLDRGDEQYF.

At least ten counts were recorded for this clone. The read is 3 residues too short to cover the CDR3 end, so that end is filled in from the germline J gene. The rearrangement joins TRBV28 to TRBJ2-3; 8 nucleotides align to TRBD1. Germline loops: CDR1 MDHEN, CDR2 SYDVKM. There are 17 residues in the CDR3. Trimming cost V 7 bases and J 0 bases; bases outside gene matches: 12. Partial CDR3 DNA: TGTGCCAGCACTCCATCCGGACAGGGCATTAGCACAGATACG. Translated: CASTPSGQGISTDT. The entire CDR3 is CASTPSGQGISTDTQYF.

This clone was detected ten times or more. The part of the CDR3 DNA that was read is TGTGCCAGCCGTCGGGGGGATAGCAATCAGCCC. Its translation is CASRRGDSNQP. In full, the CDR3 reads CASRRGDSNQPQHF. The chain employs TRBV7-2 and TRBJ1-5, with a tentative D call TRBD1 (5 bases). With the read ending 3 residues before the CDR3 end, the germline J gene is used to fill in that end. Trimming shortened V by 8 bases and J by 0 bases, and 11 bases separated the two germline ends. The CDR3 runs to 14 residues. Germline V gene lookup returns CDR1 SGHTA and CDR2 FQGNSA.

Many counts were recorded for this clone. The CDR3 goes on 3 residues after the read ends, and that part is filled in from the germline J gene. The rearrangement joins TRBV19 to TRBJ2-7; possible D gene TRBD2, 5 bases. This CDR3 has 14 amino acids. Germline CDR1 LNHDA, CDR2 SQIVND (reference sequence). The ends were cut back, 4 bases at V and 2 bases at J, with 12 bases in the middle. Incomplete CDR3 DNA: TGTGCCAGTAGTAAACGGACTGACCCCTACGAG. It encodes CASSKRTDPYE. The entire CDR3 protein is CASSKRTDPYEQYF.

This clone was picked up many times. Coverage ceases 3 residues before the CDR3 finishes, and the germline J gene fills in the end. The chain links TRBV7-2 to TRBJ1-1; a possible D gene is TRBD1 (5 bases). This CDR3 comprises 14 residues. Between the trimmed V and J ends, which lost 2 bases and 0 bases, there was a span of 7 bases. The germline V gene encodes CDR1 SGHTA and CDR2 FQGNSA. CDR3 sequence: CASSLRQLNTEAFF. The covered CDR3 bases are TGTGCCAGCAGCTTAAGACAGCTGAACACTGAA.

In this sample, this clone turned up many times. This CDR3 is CASSLGQGLSTDTQYF. The DNA read from the CDR3 is TGTGCCAGCAGCTTAGGGCAAGGACTGAGCACAGATACG. The chain links TRBV7-3 to TRBJ2-3, with a weak D call TRBD2 (5 bases). The CDR3 end is not reached by the read, which stops 3 residues before it; the germline J gene fills it in. The CDR3 spans 16 residues. The V gene's germline CDR1 is SGHTA and CDR2 FQGTGA. With 2 bases removed from V and 0 bases from J, the gap between germline ends came to 12 bases.

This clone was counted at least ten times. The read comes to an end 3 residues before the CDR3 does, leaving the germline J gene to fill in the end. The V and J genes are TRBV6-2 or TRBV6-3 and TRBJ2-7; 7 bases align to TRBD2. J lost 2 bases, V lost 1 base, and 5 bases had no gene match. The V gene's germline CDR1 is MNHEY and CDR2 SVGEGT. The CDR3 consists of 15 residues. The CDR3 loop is CASSYFQREAYEQYF. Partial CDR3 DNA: TGTGCCAGCAGTTACTTCCAGCGGGAAGCCTACGAG.

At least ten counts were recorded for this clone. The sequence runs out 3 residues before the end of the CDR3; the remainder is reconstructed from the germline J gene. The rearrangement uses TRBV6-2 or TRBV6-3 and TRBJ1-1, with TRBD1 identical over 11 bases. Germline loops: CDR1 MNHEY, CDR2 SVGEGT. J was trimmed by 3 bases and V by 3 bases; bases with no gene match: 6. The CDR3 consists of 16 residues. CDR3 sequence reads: CASSYRTGGIDTEAFF. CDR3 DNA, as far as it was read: TGTGCCAGCAGTTATCGGACAGGGGGCATTGACACTGAA.

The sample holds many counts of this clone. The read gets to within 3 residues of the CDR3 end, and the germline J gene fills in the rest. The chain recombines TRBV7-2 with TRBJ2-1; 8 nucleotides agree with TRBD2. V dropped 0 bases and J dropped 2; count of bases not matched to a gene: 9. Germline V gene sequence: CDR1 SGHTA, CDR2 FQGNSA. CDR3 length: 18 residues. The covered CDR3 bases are TGTGCCAGCAGCTTAGCTAAGACAGCGGGAGCCACCTACAATGAG. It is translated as CASSLAKTAGATYNE. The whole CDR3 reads CASSLAKTAGATYNEQFF.

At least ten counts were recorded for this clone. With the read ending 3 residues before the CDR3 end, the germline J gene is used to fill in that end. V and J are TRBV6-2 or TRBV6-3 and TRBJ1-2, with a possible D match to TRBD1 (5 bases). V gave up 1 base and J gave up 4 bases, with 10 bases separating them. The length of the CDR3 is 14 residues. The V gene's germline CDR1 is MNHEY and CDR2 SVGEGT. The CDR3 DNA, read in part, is TGTGCCAGCAGTTACTTACAGGTTCTCTATGGC. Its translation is CASSYLQVLYG. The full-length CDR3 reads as CASSYLQVLYGYTF.

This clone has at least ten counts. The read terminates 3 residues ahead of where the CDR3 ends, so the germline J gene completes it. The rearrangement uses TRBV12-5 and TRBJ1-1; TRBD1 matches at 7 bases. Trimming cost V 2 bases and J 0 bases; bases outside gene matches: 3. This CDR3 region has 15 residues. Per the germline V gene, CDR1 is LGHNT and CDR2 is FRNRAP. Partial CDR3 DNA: TGTGCTAGTGGTTTGCCGGGACAGCTGAACACTGAA. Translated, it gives CASGLPGQLNTE. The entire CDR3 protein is CASGLPGQLNTEAFF.

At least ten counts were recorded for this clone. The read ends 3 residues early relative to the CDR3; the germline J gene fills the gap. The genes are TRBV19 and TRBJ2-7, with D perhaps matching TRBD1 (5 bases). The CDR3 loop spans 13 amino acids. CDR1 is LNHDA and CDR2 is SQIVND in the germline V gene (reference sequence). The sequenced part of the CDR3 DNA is TGTGCTACAGGCACAACCGGGTCCTACGAG. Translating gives CATGTTGSYE. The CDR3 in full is CATGTTGSYEQYF.

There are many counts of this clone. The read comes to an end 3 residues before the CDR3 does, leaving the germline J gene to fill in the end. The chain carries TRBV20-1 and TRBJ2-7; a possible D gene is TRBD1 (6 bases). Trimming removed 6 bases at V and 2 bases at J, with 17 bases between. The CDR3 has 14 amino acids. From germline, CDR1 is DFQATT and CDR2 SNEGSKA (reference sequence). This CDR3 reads CSAATGSSAYEQYF. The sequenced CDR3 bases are TGCAGTGCCGCCACAGGGAGTAGCGCCTACGAG.

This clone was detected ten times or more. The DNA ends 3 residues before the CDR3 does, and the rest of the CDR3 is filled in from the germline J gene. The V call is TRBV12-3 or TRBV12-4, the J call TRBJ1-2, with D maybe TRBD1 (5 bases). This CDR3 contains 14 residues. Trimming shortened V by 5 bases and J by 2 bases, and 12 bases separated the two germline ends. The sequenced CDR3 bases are TGTGCCAGCAGTCTCCGAGGGGTAAACTATGGC. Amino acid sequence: CASSLRGVNYG. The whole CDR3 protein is CASSLRGVNYGYTF.

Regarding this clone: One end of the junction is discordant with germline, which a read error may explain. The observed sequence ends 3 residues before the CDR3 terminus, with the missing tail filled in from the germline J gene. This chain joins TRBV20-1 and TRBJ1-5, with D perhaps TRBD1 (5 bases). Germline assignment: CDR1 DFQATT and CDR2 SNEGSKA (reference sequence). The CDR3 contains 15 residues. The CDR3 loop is CSARPTRGSNKPQHF. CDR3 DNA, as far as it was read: TGCAGTGCTAGACCAACCCGGGGGAGCAATAAGCCC.

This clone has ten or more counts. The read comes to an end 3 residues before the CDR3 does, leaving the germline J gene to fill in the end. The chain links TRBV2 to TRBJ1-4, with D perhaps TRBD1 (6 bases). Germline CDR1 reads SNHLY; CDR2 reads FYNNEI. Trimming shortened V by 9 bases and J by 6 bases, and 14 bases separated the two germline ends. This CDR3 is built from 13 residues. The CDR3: CARSGAADEKLFF. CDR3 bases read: TGTGCCAGGTCAGGGGCGGCGGATGAAAAA.

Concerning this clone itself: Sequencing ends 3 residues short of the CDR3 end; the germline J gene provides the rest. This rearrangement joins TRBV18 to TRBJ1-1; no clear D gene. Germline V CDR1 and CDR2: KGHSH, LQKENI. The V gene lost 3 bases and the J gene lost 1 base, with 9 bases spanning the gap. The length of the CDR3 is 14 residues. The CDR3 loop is CASSPRGPNTEAFF. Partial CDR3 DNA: TGTGCCAGCTCACCGCGGGGTCCGAACACTGAA.